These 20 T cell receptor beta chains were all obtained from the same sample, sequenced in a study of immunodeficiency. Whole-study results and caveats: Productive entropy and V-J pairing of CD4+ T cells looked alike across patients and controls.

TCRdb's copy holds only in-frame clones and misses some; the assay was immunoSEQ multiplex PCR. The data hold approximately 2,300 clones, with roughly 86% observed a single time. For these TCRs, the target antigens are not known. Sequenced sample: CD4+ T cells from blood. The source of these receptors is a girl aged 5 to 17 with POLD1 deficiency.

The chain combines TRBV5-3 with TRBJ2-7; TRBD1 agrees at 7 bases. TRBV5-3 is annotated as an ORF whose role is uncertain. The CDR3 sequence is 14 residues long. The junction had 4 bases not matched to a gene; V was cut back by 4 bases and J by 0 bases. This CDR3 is CARSGRDSSYEQYF. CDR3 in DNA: TGTGCCAGAAGCGGCCGGGACAGCTCCTACGAGCAGTACTTC.

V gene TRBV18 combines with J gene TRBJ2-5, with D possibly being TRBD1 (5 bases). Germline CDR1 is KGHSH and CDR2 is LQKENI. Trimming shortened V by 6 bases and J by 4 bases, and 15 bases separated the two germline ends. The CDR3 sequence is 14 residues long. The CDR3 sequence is CASSRDSNRETQYF. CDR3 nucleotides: TGTGCCAGCTCTCGAGACAGTAATCGAGAGACCCAGTACTTC.

The CDR3 is CASRTTGGWTEAFF. The CDR3 bases are TGTGCCAGCAGAACCACAGGGGGCTGGACTGAAGCTTTCTTT. The rearrangement joins TRBV6-6 to TRBJ1-1; 9 bases match TRBD1. CDR1 is MNHNY, CDR2 SVGAGI, per germline (reference sequence). This CDR3 spans 14 amino acids. J was trimmed by 5 bases and V by 6 bases; bases with no gene match: 7.

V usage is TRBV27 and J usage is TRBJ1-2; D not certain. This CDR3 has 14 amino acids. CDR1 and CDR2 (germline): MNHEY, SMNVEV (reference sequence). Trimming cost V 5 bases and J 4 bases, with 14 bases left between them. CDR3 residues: CASSEAASVYGYTF. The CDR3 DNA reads TGTGCCAGCAGTGAGGCGGCTTCCGTCTATGGCTACACCTTC.

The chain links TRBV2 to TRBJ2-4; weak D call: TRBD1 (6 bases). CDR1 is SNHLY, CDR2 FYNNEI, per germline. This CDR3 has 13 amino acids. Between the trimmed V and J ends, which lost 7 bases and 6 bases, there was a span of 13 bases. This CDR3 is CASNRDTANIQYF. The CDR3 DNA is TGTGCCAGCAATCGGGACACCGCAAACATTCAGTACTTC.

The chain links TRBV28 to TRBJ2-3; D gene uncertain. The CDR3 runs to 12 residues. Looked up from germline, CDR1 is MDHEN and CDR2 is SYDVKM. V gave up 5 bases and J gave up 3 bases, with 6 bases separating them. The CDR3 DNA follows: TGTGCCAGCAGTCCCCGTACAGATACGCAGTATTTT. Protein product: CASSPRTDTQYF. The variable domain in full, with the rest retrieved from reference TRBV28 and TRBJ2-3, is DVKVTQSSRYLVKRTGEKVFLECVQDMDHENMFWYRQDPGLGLRLIYFSYDVKMKEKGDIPEGYSVSREKKERFSLILESASTNQTSMYLCASSPRTDTQYFGPGTRLTVL.

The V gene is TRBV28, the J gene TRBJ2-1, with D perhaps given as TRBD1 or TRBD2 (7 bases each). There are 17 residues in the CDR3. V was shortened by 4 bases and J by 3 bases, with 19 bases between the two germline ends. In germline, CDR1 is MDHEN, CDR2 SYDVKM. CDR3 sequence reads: CASSSGGVFGGYNEQFF. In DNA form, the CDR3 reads TGTGCCAGCAGTTCAGGGGGGGTTTTCGGAGGCTACAATGAGCAGTTCTTC. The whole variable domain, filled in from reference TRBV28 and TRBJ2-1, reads DVKVTQSSRYLVKRTGEKVFLECVQDMDHENMFWYRQDPGLGLRLIYFSYDVKMKEKGDIPEGYSVSREKKERFSLILESASTNQTSMYLCASSSGGVFGGYNEQFFGPGTRLTVL.

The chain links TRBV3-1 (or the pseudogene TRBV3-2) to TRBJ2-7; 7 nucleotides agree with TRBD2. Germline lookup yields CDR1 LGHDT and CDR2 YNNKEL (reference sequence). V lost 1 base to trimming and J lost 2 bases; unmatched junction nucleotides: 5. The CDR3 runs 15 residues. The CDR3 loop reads CASSQVRGVTYEQYF. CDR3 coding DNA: TGTGCCAGCAGCCAAGTTCGGGGGGTTACCTACGAGCAGTACTTC.

The CDR3 DNA is TGTGCCAGCAGCTTCCTCCGGGGGGGCTTTGAAAAACTGTTTTTT. Protein product: CASSFLRGGFEKLFF. V gene TRBV7-9 combines with J gene TRBJ1-4, with a possible D match to TRBD1 (6 bases). The germline gives CDR1 SEHNR, CDR2 FQNEAQ (reference sequence). The CDR3 has 15 residues. V shed 3 bases and J shed 7 bases, with 15 bases lying between them.

This chain's CDR3 is CASSLGGGTSGSWSYNEQFF. The CDR3 bases are TGCGCCAGCAGCTTAGGAGGGGGGACTAGCGGGAGTTGGTCCTACAATGAGCAGTTCTTC. The gene calls are TRBV5-1 and TRBJ2-1, with 14 positions matching TRBD2. The CDR3 has 20 amino acids. V trimming: 2 bases; J trimming: 1 base; junction bases outside the gene matches: 11. CDR1 and CDR2 (germline): SGHRS, YFSETQ.

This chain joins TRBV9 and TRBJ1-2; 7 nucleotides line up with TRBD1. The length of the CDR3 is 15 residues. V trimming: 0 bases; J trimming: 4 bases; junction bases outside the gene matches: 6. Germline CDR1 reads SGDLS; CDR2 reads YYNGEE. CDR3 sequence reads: CASSVEAGQTYGYTF. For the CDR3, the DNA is TGTGCCAGCAGCGTAGAGGCGGGACAGACCTATGGCTACACCTTC.

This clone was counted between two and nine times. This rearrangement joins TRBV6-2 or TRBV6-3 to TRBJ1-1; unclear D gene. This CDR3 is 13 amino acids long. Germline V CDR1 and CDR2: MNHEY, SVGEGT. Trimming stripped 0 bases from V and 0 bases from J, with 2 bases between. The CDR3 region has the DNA TGTGCCAGCAGTTACTCGGTGAACACTGAAGCTTTCTTT. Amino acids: CASSYSVNTEAFF.

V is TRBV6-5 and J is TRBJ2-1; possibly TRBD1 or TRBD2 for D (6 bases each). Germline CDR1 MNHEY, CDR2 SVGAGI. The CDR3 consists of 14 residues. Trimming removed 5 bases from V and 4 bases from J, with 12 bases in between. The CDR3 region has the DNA TGTGCCAGCAGTAGGGGGACTTATTACAATGAGCAGTTCTTC. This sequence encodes CASSRGTYYNEQFF.

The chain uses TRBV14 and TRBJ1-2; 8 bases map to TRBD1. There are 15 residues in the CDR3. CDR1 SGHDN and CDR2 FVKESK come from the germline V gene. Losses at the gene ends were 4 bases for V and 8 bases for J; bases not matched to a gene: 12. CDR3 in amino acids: CASSPYHGTGRGYTF. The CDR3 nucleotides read TGTGCCAGCAGCCCCTACCACGGGACAGGTAGAGGCTACACCTTC. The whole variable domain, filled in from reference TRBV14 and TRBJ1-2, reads EAGVTQFPSHSVIEKGQTVTLRCDPISGHDNLYWYRRVMGKEIKFLLHFVKESKQDESGMPNNRFLAERTGGTYSTLKVQPAELEDSGVYFCASSPYHGTGRGYTFGSGTRLTVV.

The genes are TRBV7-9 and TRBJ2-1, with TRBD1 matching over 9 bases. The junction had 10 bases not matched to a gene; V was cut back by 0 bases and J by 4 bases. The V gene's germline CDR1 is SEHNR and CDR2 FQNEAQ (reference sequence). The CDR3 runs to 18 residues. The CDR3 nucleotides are TGTGCCAGCAGCTTAGCCGGGACAGGGTATTTCCCATACAATGAGCAGTTCTTC. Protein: CASSLAGTGYFPYNEQFF. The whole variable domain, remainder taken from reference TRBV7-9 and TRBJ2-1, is DTGVSQNPRHKITKRGQNVTFRCDPISEHNRLYWYRQTLGQGPEFLTYFQNEAQLEKSRLLSDRFSAERPKGSFSTLEIQRTEQGDSAMYLCASSLAGTGYFPYNEQFFGPGTRLTVL.

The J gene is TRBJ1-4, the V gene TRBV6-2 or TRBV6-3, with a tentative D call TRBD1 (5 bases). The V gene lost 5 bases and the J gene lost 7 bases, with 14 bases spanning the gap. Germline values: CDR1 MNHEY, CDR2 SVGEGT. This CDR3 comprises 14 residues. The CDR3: CASSEDRGFEKLFF. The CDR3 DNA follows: TGTGCCAGCAGTGAGGACCGGGGGTTTGAAAAACTGTTTTTT.

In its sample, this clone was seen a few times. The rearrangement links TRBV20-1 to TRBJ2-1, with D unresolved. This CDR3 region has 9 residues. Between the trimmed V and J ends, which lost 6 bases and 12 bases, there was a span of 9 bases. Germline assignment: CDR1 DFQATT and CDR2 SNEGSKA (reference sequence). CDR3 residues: CSAAPPQFF. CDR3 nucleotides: TGCAGTGCCGCGCCCCCGCAGTTCTTC.

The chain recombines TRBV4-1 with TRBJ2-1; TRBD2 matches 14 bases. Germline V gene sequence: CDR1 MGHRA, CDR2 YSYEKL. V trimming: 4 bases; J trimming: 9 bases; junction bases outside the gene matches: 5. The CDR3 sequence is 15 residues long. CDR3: CASSRLGLAGAEQFF. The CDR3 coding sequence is TGCGCCAGCAGCCGTTTGGGACTAGCGGGGGCTGAGCAGTTCTTC.

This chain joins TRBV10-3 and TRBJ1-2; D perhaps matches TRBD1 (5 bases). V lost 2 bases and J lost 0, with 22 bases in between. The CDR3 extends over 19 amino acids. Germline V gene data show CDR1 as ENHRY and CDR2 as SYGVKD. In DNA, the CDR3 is TGTGCCATCAGTGAGCCTCCTAATGGCAGGGAAGGGGCTAACTATGGCTACACCTTC. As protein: CAISEPPNGREGANYGYTF.

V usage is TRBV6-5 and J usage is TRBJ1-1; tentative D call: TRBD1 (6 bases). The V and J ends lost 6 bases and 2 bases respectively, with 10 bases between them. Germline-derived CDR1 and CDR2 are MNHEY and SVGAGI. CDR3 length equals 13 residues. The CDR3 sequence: CASRWGANTEAFF. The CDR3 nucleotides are TGTGCCAGCAGATGGGGGGCCAACACTGAAGCTTTCTTT.